Detailed here is one T cell receptor beta chain. No cognate antigen has been identified for it. Per-base qualities were not stored, and no clone one base away is much larger. Library prep was done by the immunoSEQ multiplex PCR assay. The clones in this table, taken by TCRdb from immuneACCESS, are in-frame only. Not every clone is retained; where verified, under half of the shortfall comes from an unresolved V gene, and the cause of the rest is unknown. A total of about 88,000 clones appear in this sample, around 94% of them only once. Of the sample, around 0.24% falls within the top ten clones. These data come from a study of technical replicates of blood from a handful of donors (TCRdb year 2017). Specimen: T cells isolated from PBMCs. This receptor was identified in a human donor in good health.

CDR3 reads: CASSLSGLFSYEQYF. In nucleotides, the sequence is TGTGCCAGCAGTCTCAGCGGCCTCTTCTCCTACGAGCAGTACTTC. Here the chain combines TRBV28 and TRBJ2-7, and TRBD2 may be the D gene, going by 5 matching bases. The CDR3 runs 15 residues from the cysteine to the phenylalanine. Only CDR3 DNA remains: 45 bases, in frame from the first base. CDR1 MDHEN and CDR2 SYDVKM are derived from the germline V gene. Deletion took 5 bases off V and 0 bases off J, with a span of 14 bases between the germline ends.